The present entry profiles one TCR beta chain with its context. Its matching antigen is unknown. Every single donor gave one heparinised blood draw, and these averaged about 116 mL. This CDR3 region has 13 residues. V was cut by 1 base and J by 5 bases, with 5 bases left in between. Germline CDR1 is SEHNR and CDR2 is FQNEAQ (reference sequence). Expressed TCRB transcripts were sequenced after all isolated RNA was converted to cDNA. The table came from immunoSEQ multiplex PCR; TCRdb's copy has only in-frame clones and leaves some out. In the table there are 130,000 to 150,000 clones, about a tenth of which are singletons. The data are from a study of beta chain features in type 1 diabetes. Study conclusions and caveats: Type 1 diabetes patients showed a moderate but significant shortening of TCRB CDR3s in all four CD4+ subsets.

This TCR was sampled from a man between 18 and 29 years old in good health. Material: central memory CD4+ T cells from blood. V and J are TRBV7-9 and TRBJ2-2, with no clear D. The CDR3 DNA reads TGTGCCAGCAGCTTAGAAACAACCGGGGAGCTGTTTTTT. The encoded protein is CASSLETTGELFF.